This TCR beta chain was recovered during a study of identical twins. TCRdb re-analysed the 5' RACE reads in MiXCR, keeping a single row per CDR3 protein. Of about 530,000 distinct CDR3 sequences in the sample, 20% to 25% are singletons; the top ten hold roughly 0.5%. This clonotype was detected a few times. A further study also used this sample, focusing on yellow fever vaccine responses in identical twins.

The sample taken for sequencing was CD4+ T cells sorted from blood. The sequence came from a woman in her late teens or twenties in good health.

CDR3 protein: CSARTWDRRYEQYV. DNA of the CDR3: TGCAGTGCTAGGACCTGGGACCGCCGCTACGAGCAGTACGTC. The chain carries TRBV20-1 and TRBJ2-7, with D possibly being TRBD1 or TRBD2 (5 bases each). The germline CDR1 and CDR2 sequences are DFQATT and SNEGSKA (reference sequence). The CDR3 is 14 amino acids. The V end lost 3 bases, the J end lost 3 bases, and 15 bases lay between the germline ends.